This T cell receptor (beta chain) was documented in a study of tumor-infiltrating lymphocytes in primary liver carcinoma. It was unsorted whole blood that yielded blood RNA, and germline DNA was also extracted. A primer matching the constant region was used to make TCR beta cDNA from 450 to 550 ng of total RNA. ARM-PCR was slightly modified, and three nested multiplex PCR rounds with it gave rise to the TCR beta libraries. TCRdb fed the multiplex PCR reads into MiXCR, producing one record per CDR3 protein. This sample carries 190,000 or so distinct CDR3 sequences, about 61% of them seen once, and the ten largest clones take about 7.1%. This clonotype has only one observation. A single base separates this from a much larger clone, so it may be a read error. Material: peripheral blood. The TCR comes from a woman aged 55-75 years with primary liver carcinoma and hepatitis B virus infection.

The chain's CDR3 is CAISFDSSYNSPLHF. CDR3 bases: TGTGCCATCAGCTTCGACAGCTCCTATAATTCACCCCTCCACTTT. The chain employs TRBV5-4 and TRBJ1-6; the D gene is possibly TRBD1 (5 bases). This CDR3 is built from 15 residues. The germline gives CDR1 SGHNT, CDR2 YYREEE (reference sequence).